This T cell receptor beta chain came from a study of esophageal squamous cell carcinoma under preoperative chemotherapy. Time point meaning: after preoperative PTX-NDP chemotherapy. Before surgery, patients were given preoperative paclitaxel-nedaplatin chemotherapy. A word on this clonotype: A much larger clone sits a single nucleotide away, making a read error possible.

CDR1 is SGHTA and CDR2 is FQGNSA in the germline V gene. The germline V and J ends were trimmed by 5 bases and 13 bases, with 21 bases remaining between them. CDR3 length: 14 amino acids. TCRdb re-analysed the PCR reads in MiXCR, keeping a single row per CDR3 protein. The sample consists of some 11,000 distinct CDR3 sequences, around 63% of them appearing once. The clonotype originates from a human donor with esophageal squamous cell carcinoma. The donor label of this sample is uncertain. This chain links TRBV7-2 with TRBJ2-1; D is possibly TRBD2 (6 bases). Sample acquisition took place from a patient given preoperative chemotherapy. The CDR3 nucleotides are TGTGCCAGCAGCCCCTACCCAGGAGGGGAGACCCAGTTCTTC. It is translated as CASSPYPGGETQFF.